This T cell receptor beta chain was recovered during a study of T cells after yellow fever vaccination. This CDR3 has 17 amino acids. V lost 5 bases and J lost 5; bases outside the gene matches: 11. Germline values: CDR1 SGHTA, CDR2 FQGNSA. TCRdb fed the 5' RACE reads into MiXCR, producing one record per CDR3 protein. Among hundreds of thousands of distinct CDR3 sequences listed, about 12% were seen once. This clonotype was detected only a few times. The V call is TRBV7-2, the J call TRBJ2-5, with TRBD2 identical over 13 bases. This TCR derives from a man between 25 and 39 years old who received the YFV17D yellow fever vaccine. The sample in question was PBMCs, obtained on the day of the yellow fever booster vaccination. The CDR3 DNA follows: TGTGCCAGCAGCCGAAGGACTAGCGGGAGTAGTCAGGAGACCCAGTACTTC. Protein sequence: CASSRRTSGSSQETQYF.